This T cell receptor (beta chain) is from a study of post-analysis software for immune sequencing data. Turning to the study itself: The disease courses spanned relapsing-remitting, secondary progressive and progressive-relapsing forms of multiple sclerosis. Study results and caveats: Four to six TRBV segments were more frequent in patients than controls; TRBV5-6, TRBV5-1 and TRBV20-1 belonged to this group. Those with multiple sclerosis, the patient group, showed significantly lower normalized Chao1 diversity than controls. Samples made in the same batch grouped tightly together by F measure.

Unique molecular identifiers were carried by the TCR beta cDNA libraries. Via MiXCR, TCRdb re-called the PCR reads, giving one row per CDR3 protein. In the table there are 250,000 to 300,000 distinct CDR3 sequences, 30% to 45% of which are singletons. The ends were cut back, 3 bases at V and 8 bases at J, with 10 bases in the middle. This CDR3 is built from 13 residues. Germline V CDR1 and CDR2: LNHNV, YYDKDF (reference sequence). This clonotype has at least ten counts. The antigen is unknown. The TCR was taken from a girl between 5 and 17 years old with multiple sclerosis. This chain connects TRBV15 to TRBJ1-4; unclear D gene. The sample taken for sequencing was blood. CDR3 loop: CATSSPEGEKLFF. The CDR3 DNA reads TGTGCCACCAGCAGCCCGGAGGGAGAAAAACTGTTTTTT. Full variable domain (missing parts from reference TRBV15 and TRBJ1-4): DAMVIQNPRYQVTQFGKPVTLSCSQTLNHNVMYWYQQKSSQAPKLLFHYYDKDFNNEADTPDNFQSRRPNTSFCFLDIRSPGLGDTAMYLCATSSPEGEKLFFGSGTQLSVL.